Each of the 19 T cell receptor beta chains below was sequenced from the same sample in a study of spatial heterogeneity in lung cancer. Findings and caveats of the study: Counts of expanded intratumoral alpha and beta TCRs tracked tumor mutation counts.

Time point defined: sample taken at primary tumor resection. One entry per CDR3 protein, called by TCRdb with MiXCR from the 5' RACE reads. The sample carries fewer than 20,000 distinct CDR3 sequences, roughly 7.3% recorded once. No antigen has been identified for these receptors. The sample in question was lung tumor tissue, obtained at surgery. The origin of the receptors is a female donor with early-stage non-small cell lung cancer.

Many counts were recorded for this clonotype. V and J are TRBV3-1 and TRBJ1-2; 11 bases align to TRBD1. The germline gives CDR1 LGHDT, CDR2 YNNKEL (reference sequence). The CDR3 totals 17 residues. With 4 bases clipped from V and 5 bases from J, the junction kept 12 bases outside the gene matches. The CDR3 reads CASSPKSRDRGRYGYTF. CDR3 sequence (DNA): TGTGCCAGCAGCCCAAAATCGCGGGACAGGGGGAGGTATGGCTACACCTTC.

This clonotype was counted only a few times. The V call is TRBV10-3, the J call TRBJ1-2; D is undetermined. This CDR3 region has 14 residues. CDR1 is ENHRY, CDR2 SYGVKD, per germline. V shed 4 bases and J shed 4 bases, with 13 bases lying between them. The CDR3 sequence: CAISAGGTGYGYTF. DNA for the CDR3: TGTGCCATCAGTGCAGGCGGTACGGGCTATGGCTACACCTTC.

The chain couples TRBV10-3 to TRBJ1-1; no firm D call. V lost 11 bases to trimming and J lost 3 bases, with 10 bases between them. The CDR3 sequence is 11 residues long. Germline V gene lookup returns CDR1 ENHRY and CDR2 SYGVKD. In DNA, the CDR3 is TGTGCCGTAATCCGGGACACTGAAGCTTTCTTT. It yields the protein CAVIRDTEAFF.

Only a few counts were recorded for this clonotype. The chain couples TRBV12-3 or TRBV12-4 to TRBJ1-2; a weak D match, TRBD1 (6 bases). The CDR3 extends over 15 amino acids. V dropped 6 bases and J dropped 2 bases, with 16 bases sitting between them. The CDR3 DNA follows: TGTGCCAGCAGCCAAAGGGGGAGAGGAAACTATGGCTACACCTTC. Amino acid sequence: CASSQRGRGNYGYTF.

This clonotype was observed at least ten times. This chain uses TRBV7-2 with TRBJ1-6; tentatively, D is TRBD1 (6 bases). The CDR3 consists of 16 residues. Trimming cost V 4 bases and J 7 bases, with 17 bases left between them. Germline lookup yields CDR1 SGHTA and CDR2 FQGNSA. CDR3 in DNA: TGTGCCAGCAGCTCTGCAGGGGTAGCGGGGAATTCACCCCTCCACTTT. Translated, it gives CASSSAGVAGNSPLHF.

Ten or more counts support this clonotype. The rearrangement joins TRBV19 to TRBJ2-1; the match to TRBD2 covers 14 bases. The length of the CDR3 is 16 residues. CDR1 is LNHDA and CDR2 is SQIVND in the germline V gene (reference sequence). V was clipped by 4 bases and J by 8 bases; unmatched bases: 7. For the CDR3, the DNA is TGTGCCAGTAGTACGCCGACTAGCGGGGGGGCAGATGAGCAGTTCTTC. Translated, it gives CASSTPTSGGADEQFF.

This clonotype has just a few counts. The J gene is TRBJ1-5, the V gene TRBV5-1; no definite D call. In germline, CDR1 is SGHRS, CDR2 YFSETQ. The V end was cut by 0 bases, the J end by 4 bases, with 5 bases between. The CDR3 sequence is 13 residues long. The CDR3 spells CASSLEVNQPQHF. CDR3 nucleotides: TGCGCCAGCAGCTTGGAAGTGAATCAGCCCCAGCATTTT.

There are many counts of this clonotype. V gene TRBV9 combines with J gene TRBJ2-7, with 9 bases aligning to TRBD1. Germline trimming cut 4 bases from V and 3 bases from J; bases unmatched to any gene: 5. The CDR3 runs 14 residues. Per the germline V gene, CDR1 is SGDLS and CDR2 is YYNGEE. The chain's CDR3 is CASSPGQGFYEQYF. The CDR3 region has the DNA TGTGCCAGCAGCCCGGGACAGGGTTTCTACGAGCAGTACTTC.

This clonotype is termed medium-sized. The chain links TRBV4-3 to TRBJ1-6; no clear D. The germline V and J ends were trimmed by 0 bases and 9 bases, with 9 bases remaining between them. The CDR3 totals 14 residues. Looked up from germline, CDR1 is LGHNA and CDR2 is YSLEER. This CDR3 is CASSQEVATSPLHF. The CDR3 DNA reads TGCGCCAGCAGCCAAGAGGTAGCGACTTCACCCCTCCACTTT.

This clonotype was recorded many times. This chain uses TRBV12-3 or TRBV12-4 with TRBJ2-4; D might be TRBD2 (6 bases). The ends were cut back, 3 bases at V and 0 bases at J, with 15 bases in the middle. The CDR3 is 17 amino acids. The chain's CDR3 is CASSFGGAGLAKNIQYF. As DNA, the CDR3 is TGTGCCAGCAGTTTTGGAGGGGCTGGACTAGCCAAAAACATTCAGTACTTC.

In its sample, this clonotype was seen many times. This sequence joins TRBV7-2 and TRBJ1-6; D remains unclear. V was clipped by 0 bases and J by 6 bases, with 9 bases between them. The CDR3 is made up of 15 amino acids. Germline loops: CDR1 SGHTA, CDR2 FQGNSA. The CDR3 nucleotides read TGTGCCAGCAGCTTAGCGGGCGTCCCTAATTCACCCCTCCACTTT. This gives the protein CASSLAGVPNSPLHF.

There are many counts of this clonotype. This chain uses TRBV7-3 with TRBJ1-1; D gene unclear. The germline V gene has CDR1 SGHTA and CDR2 FQGTGA. V dropped 5 bases and J dropped 1 base, with 8 bases sitting between them. This CDR3 contains 13 residues. CDR3: CASSHKENTEAFF. In DNA form, the CDR3 reads TGTGCCAGCAGCCACAAGGAGAACACTGAAGCTTTCTTT.

This clonotype was recorded many times. The chain is built from TRBV28 and TRBJ2-5; the D gene is possibly TRBD2 (6 bases). With 3 bases removed from V and 5 bases from J, the gap between germline ends came to 22 bases. Looked up from germline, CDR1 is MDHEN and CDR2 is SYDVKM. The CDR3 has 17 residues. The DNA of the CDR3 is TGTGCCAGCAGTTTGTGGGTGAAAAGCTATGGGGGGGAGACCCAGTACTTC. The encoded protein is CASSLWVKSYGGETQYF. Combining the CDR3 with reference TRBV28 and TRBJ2-5 gives the whole variable domain DVKVTQSSRYLVKRTGEKVFLECVQDMDHENMFWYRQDPGLGLRLIYFSYDVKMKEKGDIPEGYSVSREKKERFSLILESASTNQTSMYLCASSLWVKSYGGETQYFGPGTRLLVL.

This clonotype has at least ten counts. The chain carries TRBV21-1 and TRBJ2-7. TRBV21-1 is classified as a pseudogene. CDR3 length: 14 amino acids. The CDR3 DNA follows: TGTGCCAGCAGCACAAAAGGGGGCCCCTACGAGCAGTACTTC. Translating gives CASSTKGGPYEQYF.

In this sample, this clonotype turned up many times. This rearrangement joins TRBV5-1 to TRBJ2-5, with TRBD2 matching 10 bases. Germline lookup yields CDR1 SGHRS and CDR2 YFSETQ. The CDR3 spans 16 residues. V trimming: 4 bases; J trimming: 4 bases; junction bases outside the gene matches: 10. The CDR3 nucleotides are TGCGCCAGCAGCGGAGCGGGGGGGCGAAATTCAGAGACCCAGTACTTC. Translating gives CASSGAGGRNSETQYF.

This clonotype was counted at least ten times. This sequence joins TRBV29-1 and TRBJ1-2, with D unclear. This CDR3 is 10 amino acids long. CDR1 and CDR2 (germline): SQVTM, ANQGSEA. DNA of the CDR3: TGCAGTATAACGATGGATGGCTACACCTTC. This translates into CSITMDGYTF. The full variable domain, with the rest looked up from reference TRBV29-1 and TRBJ1-2, is SAVISQKPSRDICQRGTSLTIQCQVDSQVTMMFWYRQQPGQSLTLIATANQGSEATYESGFVIDKFPISRPNLTFSTLTVSNMSPEDSSIYLCSITMDGYTFGSGTRLTVV.

This chain uses TRBV12-3 or TRBV12-4 with TRBJ1-2; a possible D gene is TRBD1 (5 bases). This CDR3 comprises 14 residues. V was shortened by 5 bases and J by 0 bases, with 10 bases between the two germline ends. The CDR3 coding sequence is TGTGCCAGCAGTCCGGGGGGAACTAACTATGGCTACACCTTC. This translates into CASSPGGTNYGYTF.

This clonotype was found many times. This chain joins TRBV6-5 and TRBJ1-1; D gene ambiguous. The CDR3 is made up of 14 amino acids. The germline gives CDR1 MNHEY, CDR2 SVGAGI. V shed 6 bases and J shed 4 bases, with 15 bases lying between them. Here the CDR3 DNA reads TGTGCCAGCAGGGACGTGGCAGAGGTCACTGAAGCTTTCTTT. The encoded protein is CASRDVAEVTEAFF.

This clonotype was seen repeatedly, ten times or more. The rearrangement joins TRBV20-1 to TRBJ2-4; maybe TRBD1 (5 bases). There are 16 residues in the CDR3. V was pared by 1 base and J by 0 bases, with 13 bases between. The germline V gene encodes CDR1 DFQATT and CDR2 SNEGSKA (reference sequence). As DNA, the CDR3 is TGCAGTGCTAGAGTCTCAGGACAAATAGCCAAAAACATTCAGTACTTC. Protein: CSARVSGQIAKNIQYF.